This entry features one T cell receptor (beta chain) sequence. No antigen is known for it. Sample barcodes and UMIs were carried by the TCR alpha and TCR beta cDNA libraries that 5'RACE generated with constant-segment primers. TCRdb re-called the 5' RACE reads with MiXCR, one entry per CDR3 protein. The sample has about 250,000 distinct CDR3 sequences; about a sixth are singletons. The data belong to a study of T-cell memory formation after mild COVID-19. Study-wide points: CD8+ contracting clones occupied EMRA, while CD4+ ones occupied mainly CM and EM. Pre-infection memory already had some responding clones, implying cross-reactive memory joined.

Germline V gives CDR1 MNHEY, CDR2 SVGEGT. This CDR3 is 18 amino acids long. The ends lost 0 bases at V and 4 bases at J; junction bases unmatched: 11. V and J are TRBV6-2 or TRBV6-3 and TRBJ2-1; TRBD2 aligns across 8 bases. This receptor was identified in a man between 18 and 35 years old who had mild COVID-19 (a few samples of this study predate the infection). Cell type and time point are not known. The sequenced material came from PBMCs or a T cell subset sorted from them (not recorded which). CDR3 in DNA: TGTGCCAGCAGTTACTCCCCCCCTACTAGCGGTATATACAATGAGCAGTTCTTC. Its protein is CASSYSPPTSGIYNEQFF.